This T cell receptor (beta chain) appears in the sequencing data of a study of blood T cell repertoires in COVID-19. Study background: COVID-19 samples collected from the United States, Italy and Spain covered acute and convalescent phases. Sources were T cells, B-cell-depleted T cells, or PBMCs; the material itself was cDNA or gDNA.

CDR3 length: 17 amino acids. Germline values: CDR1 SNHLY, CDR2 FYNNEI. V dropped 5 bases and J dropped 0; count of bases not matched to a gene: 10. Under the authors' procedure: The assay estimated nucleated cells by amplifying reference gene primers. Method: immunoSEQ multiplex PCR; TCRdb's copy keeps in-frame clones and lacks some. Clone size and V and J calls were adopted from that table, with D and trimming inferred from the DNA. Among 120,000 or so clones, about four fifths were seen once, and the ten largest hold roughly 2%. The TCR was taken from an older man with acute or convalescent COVID-19. The chain couples TRBV2 to TRBJ1-2, with 9 bases aligning to TRBD1. Sequenced sample: peripheral blood. Written as DNA, the CDR3 is TGTGCCAGCAGTACCGGGACAGGGAGGGGAGCTAACTATGGCTACACCTTC. As protein: CASSTGTGRGANYGYTF.